The 11 T cell receptor beta chains reported below all come from one sample, sequenced in a study of human T cells and chemical hapten exposure. TCRdb fed the RACE reads into MiXCR, producing one record per CDR3 protein. Found here are approximately 79,000 distinct CDR3 sequences, around 7.9% of them singletons; the top ten hold about 2.5%. Time point described: pre-sensitization, week 0. Treatment indicated: therapeutic diphenylcyclopropenone sensitization with weekly scalp DPC. This specimen was whole blood, taken in connection with sensitization to the hapten diphenylcyclopropenone (DPC). These receptor sequences come from a man aged 35-49 years with alopecia areata. Some clones in this sample may be carry-over from other donors' samples.

Only a few counts were recorded for this clonotype. The chain carries TRBV19 and TRBJ2-3; 14 bases align to TRBD2. CDR1 and CDR2 from the germline V gene are LNHDA and SQIVND (reference sequence). J gave up 6 bases and V 4 bases, and 9 bases lay outside the gene matches. The CDR3 covers 17 residues. CDR3 nucleotide sequence: TGTGCCAGTAGTAGGGCCGGGACTAGCGGGGGAGTCGATACGCAGTATTTT. It is translated as CASSRAGTSGGVDTQYF.

This clonotype was detected many times. This sequence joins TRBV6-2 or TRBV6-3 and TRBJ2-7; D ambiguous. The CDR3 is 14 amino acids. V lost 4 bases, J lost 2 bases, and 12 bases lay in between. Germline V gene data show CDR1 as MNHEY and CDR2 as SVGEGT. The CDR3 DNA follows: TGTGCCAGCAGTTTCGGGTTAACCCCCTACGAGCAGTACTTC. Translation gives CASSFGLTPYEQYF.

This clonotype was found a few times. The chain links TRBV5-1 to TRBJ2-3, with a possible D match to TRBD2 (6 bases). V gave up 5 bases and J gave up 0 bases, with 10 bases separating them. The CDR3 length is 14 residues. Germline CDR1 SGHRS, CDR2 YFSETQ. The CDR3 protein is CASREGTSTDTQYF. The CDR3 DNA follows: TGCGCCAGCAGGGAGGGTACAAGCACAGATACGCAGTATTTT.

This clonotype was picked up a small number of times. V usage is TRBV7-7 and J usage is TRBJ2-7; 13 bases are a match to TRBD2. Germline assignment: CDR1 SSHAT and CDR2 FNYEAQ (reference sequence). The CDR3 is 15 amino acids. CDR3 amino acids: CASSLGLAGHYEQYV. CDR3 coding DNA: TGTGCTAGCAGCCTGGGACTAGCGGGGCACTACGAGCAGTACGTC.

This clonotype has just a few counts. The rearrangement uses TRBV7-9 and TRBJ2-1; D unclear. This CDR3 is built from 13 residues. Trimming shortened V by 5 bases and J by 8 bases, and 13 bases separated the two germline ends. CDR1 and CDR2 from the germline V gene are SEHNR and FQNEAQ (reference sequence). CDR3 sequence (DNA): TGTGCCAGCAGCCCCCGACCCGGCCATGAGCAGTTCTTC. It is translated as CASSPRPGHEQFF. Supplemented by reference TRBV7-9 and TRBJ2-1, the full variable domain reads DTGVSQNPRHKITKRGQNVTFRCDPISEHNRLYWYRQTLGQGPEFLTYFQNEAQLEKSRLLSDRFSAERPKGSFSTLEIQRTEQGDSAMYLCASSPRPGHEQFFGPGTRLTVL.

This clonotype was detected many times. The chain links TRBV3-1 to TRBJ2-7; 8 nucleotides agree with TRBD2. The germline V gene has CDR1 LGHDT and CDR2 YNNKEL (reference sequence). With V trimmed by 4 bases and J by 5 bases, 7 bases remained unmatched. The CDR3 covers 14 residues. Here the CDR3 reads CASSPGLAFHEQYF. As DNA, the CDR3 is TGTGCCAGCAGCCCTGGACTAGCTTTCCACGAGCAGTACTTC.

A few counts support this clonotype. The chain links TRBV10-3 to TRBJ2-3; D is possibly TRBD2 (6 bases). Per germline, CDR1 ENHRY and CDR2 SYGVKD. CDR3 length: 13 residues. V was cut by 7 bases and J by 4 bases, with 12 bases left in between. CDR3 sequence reads: CAIMGLEADTQYF. The CDR3 DNA sequence: TGTGCCATCATGGGACTCGAAGCAGATACGCAGTATTTT.

There are a few counts of this clonotype. The V gene is TRBV20-1, the J gene TRBJ1-6, with D possibly matching TRBD1 (5 bases). CDR3 size: 15 residues. V was shortened by 0 bases and J by 7 bases, with 13 bases between the two germline ends. The germline V gene encodes CDR1 DFQATT and CDR2 SNEGSKA (reference sequence). The CDR3 DNA follows: TGCAGTGCTAGAGATGGGGGGATTGAGAATTCACCCCTCCACTTT. It specifies CSARDGGIENSPLHF.

This clonotype was recorded a few times. The chain carries TRBV4-3 and TRBJ2-1; D ambiguous. CDR3 size: 14 residues. Between the trimmed V and J ends, which lost 0 bases and 6 bases, there was a span of 9 bases. In germline, CDR1 is LGHNA, CDR2 YSLEER. In DNA form, the CDR3 reads TGCGCCAGCAGCCAAGATCTTAGGGCCAATGAGCAGTTCTTC. Its translation is CASSQDLRANEQFF.

This clonotype has more than one count but fewer than ten. The chain employs TRBV9 and TRBJ2-1; D is perhaps TRBD2 (5 bases). The germline V gene has CDR1 SGDLS and CDR2 YYNGEE. This CDR3 comprises 14 residues. Trimming removed 0 bases at V and 6 bases at J, with 10 bases between. Here the CDR3 DNA reads TGTGCCAGCAGCGTAGAAGGGAGAATCAATGAGCAGTTCTTC. The encoded protein is CASSVEGRINEQFF.

This clonotype has a count of ten or more. The chain employs TRBV29-1 and TRBJ1-1, with 11 bases lining up with TRBD1. The CDR3 runs to 18 residues. V lost 8 bases, J lost 4 bases, and 21 bases stayed unmatched. Germline V gene data show CDR1 as SQVTM and CDR2 as ANQGSEA. CDR3 in amino acids: CSTWGDRGGLSSTTEAFF. CDR3 coding DNA: TGCAGCACCTGGGGGGACAGGGGGGGACTATCTTCTACCACTGAAGCTTTCTTT.